One and the same sample provided the 7 T cell receptor beta chains below, sequenced in a study of Graves' ophthalmopathy and Graves' hyperthyroidism. Amplifying from RNA transcripts, the study obtained TCR beta CDR3 regions. The workflow started with a first-round RT-PCR run with HTBI primers and then moved on to a second-round multiplex PCR. MiXCR was run by TCRdb on the multiplex PCR reads, yielding one entry per CDR3 protein. The data show approximately 1.2 million distinct CDR3 sequences, roughly 35% seen once. The sequencing input was peripheral blood or thyroid tissue (not recorded which). The receptors originated from an adult man with Graves' hyperthyroidism.

This clonotype was picked up many times. The chain combines TRBV12-3 or TRBV12-4 with TRBJ1-1; 7 bases line up with TRBD1. The CDR3 has 14 residues. Trimming took 5 bases from V and 4 from J; bases not matched to a gene: 7. CDR3 coding DNA: TGTGCCAGCAGTGTAGACAGGGTTCGCACTGAAGCTTTCTTT. This encodes CASSVDRVRTEAFF.

Remarks on this clonotype: This is likely a read error, given that the CDR3 carries no conserved phenylalanine or tryptophan at its end. The chain is built from TRBV27 and TRBJ1-6, with 7 bases that match TRBD1. The CDR3 sequence is 15 residues long. With V trimmed by 4 bases and J by 7 bases, 7 bases remained unmatched. Per the germline V gene, CDR1 is MNHEY and CDR2 is SMNVEV (reference sequence). The CDR3 coding sequence is TGTGCCAGCAGTTCCACGGGACAGCAGAATTCACCCCTCCACCTT. Encoded protein: CASSSTGQQNSPLHL.

In its sample, this clonotype was seen once. The V gene is TRBV20-1, the J gene TRBJ2-7; D is unclear. The CDR3 is made up of 14 amino acids. Germline lookup yields CDR1 DFQATT and CDR2 SNEGSKA (reference sequence). Trimming left V 6 bases short and J 0 bases short, with 15 bases between. CDR3 in amino acids: CSAPLDRSSYEQYF. CDR3 coding DNA: TGCAGTGCCCCCTTGGACCGAAGCTCCTACGAGCAGTACTTC.

This clonotype was counted at least ten times. The gene calls are TRBV20-1 and TRBJ1-2; D is possibly TRBD1 (6 bases). This CDR3 has 14 amino acids. Trimming pared 0 bases from V and 1 base from J, leaving 9 bases between. Per the germline V gene, CDR1 is DFQATT and CDR2 is SNEGSKA (reference sequence). Here the CDR3 DNA reads TGCAGTGCTAGAGATGGGGACAATAACTATGGCTACACCTTC. Translating it yields CSARDGDNNYGYTF.

This clonotype was picked up a small number of times. In DNA form, the CDR3 reads TGCGCCAGCAGCCAACAGACAGGGAAGAACACTGAAGCTTTCTTT. This codes for CASSQQTGKNTEAFF. This chain joins TRBV4-3 and TRBJ1-1; 7 nucleotides match TRBD1. The CDR3 sequence is 15 residues long. Germline-derived CDR1 and CDR2 are LGHNA and YSLEER. The junction had 4 bases not matched to a gene; V was cut back by 2 bases and J by 1 base.

At least ten counts were recorded for this clonotype. This rearrangement joins TRBV7-8 to TRBJ2-5; D perhaps matches TRBD1 (5 bases). Looked up from germline, CDR1 is SGHVS and CDR2 is FQNEAQ. CDR3 size: 13 residues. Trimming pared 5 bases from V and 3 bases from J, leaving 10 bases between. The CDR3 bases are TGTGCCAGCAGCAGAACAGGTGAAGAGACCCAGTACTTC. Its translation is CASSRTGEETQYF. Combining the CDR3 with reference TRBV7-8 and TRBJ2-5 gives the whole variable domain GAGVSQSPRYKVAKRGQDVALRCDPISGHVSLFWYQQALGQGPEFLTYFQNEAQLDKSGLPSDRFFAERPEGSVSTLKIQRTQQEDSAVYLCASSRTGEETQYFGPGTRLLVL.

As regards this clonotype: A junction boundary mismatches the germline segment, possibly from a read error. The chain carries TRBV24-1 and TRBJ1-3; D gene unclear. The CDR3 runs 14 residues. Germline CDR1 and CDR2: KGHDR and SFDVKD. The CDR3 protein is CASSLYISGNTIYF. The CDR3 region has the DNA TGTGCCAGCAGTTTGTACATTTCTGGAAACACCATATATTTT.